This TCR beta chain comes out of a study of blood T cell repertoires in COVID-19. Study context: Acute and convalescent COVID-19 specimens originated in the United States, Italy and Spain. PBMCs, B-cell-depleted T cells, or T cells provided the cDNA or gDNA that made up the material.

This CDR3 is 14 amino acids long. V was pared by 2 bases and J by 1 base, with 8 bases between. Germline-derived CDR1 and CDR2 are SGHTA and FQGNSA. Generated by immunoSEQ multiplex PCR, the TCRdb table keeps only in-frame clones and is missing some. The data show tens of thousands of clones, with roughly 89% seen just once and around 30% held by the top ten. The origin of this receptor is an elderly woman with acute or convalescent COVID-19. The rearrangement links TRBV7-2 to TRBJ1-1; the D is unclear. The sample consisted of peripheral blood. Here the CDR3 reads CASSLWAANTEAFF. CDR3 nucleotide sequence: TGTGCCAGCAGCTTATGGGCCGCGAACACTGAAGCTTTCTTT.